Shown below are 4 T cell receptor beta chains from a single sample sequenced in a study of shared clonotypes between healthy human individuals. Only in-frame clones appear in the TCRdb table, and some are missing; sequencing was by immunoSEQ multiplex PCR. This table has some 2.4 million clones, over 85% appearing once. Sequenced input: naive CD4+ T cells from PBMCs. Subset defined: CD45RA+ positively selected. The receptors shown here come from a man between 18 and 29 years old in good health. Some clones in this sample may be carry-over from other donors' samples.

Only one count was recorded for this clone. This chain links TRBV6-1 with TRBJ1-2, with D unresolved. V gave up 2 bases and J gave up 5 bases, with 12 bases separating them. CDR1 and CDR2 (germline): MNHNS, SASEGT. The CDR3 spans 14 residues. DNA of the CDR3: TGTGCCAGCAGTGAAAGCTGGACCGATTATGGCTACACCTTC. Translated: CASSESWTDYGYTF.

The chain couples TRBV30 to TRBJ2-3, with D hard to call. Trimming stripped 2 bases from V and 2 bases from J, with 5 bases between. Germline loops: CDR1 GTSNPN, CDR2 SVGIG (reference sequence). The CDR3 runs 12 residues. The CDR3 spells CAWSSPTDTQYF. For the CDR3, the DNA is TGTGCCTGGAGTTCCCCCACAGATACGCAGTATTTT.

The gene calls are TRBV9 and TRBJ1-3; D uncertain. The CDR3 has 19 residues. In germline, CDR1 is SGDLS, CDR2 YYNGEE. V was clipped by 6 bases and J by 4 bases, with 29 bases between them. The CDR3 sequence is CASTKNFVAGTPGGNTIYF. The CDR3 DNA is TGTGCCAGCACGAAAAACTTCGTCGCGGGTACACCGGGAGGAAACACCATATATTTT.

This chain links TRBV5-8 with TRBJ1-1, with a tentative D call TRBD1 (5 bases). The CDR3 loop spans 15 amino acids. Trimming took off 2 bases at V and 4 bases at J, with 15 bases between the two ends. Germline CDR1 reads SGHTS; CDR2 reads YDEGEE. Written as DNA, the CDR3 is TGTGCCAGCAGCTTTCGAGGGGCGTTAGGCACTGAAGCTTTCTTT. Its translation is CASSFRGALGTEAFF.